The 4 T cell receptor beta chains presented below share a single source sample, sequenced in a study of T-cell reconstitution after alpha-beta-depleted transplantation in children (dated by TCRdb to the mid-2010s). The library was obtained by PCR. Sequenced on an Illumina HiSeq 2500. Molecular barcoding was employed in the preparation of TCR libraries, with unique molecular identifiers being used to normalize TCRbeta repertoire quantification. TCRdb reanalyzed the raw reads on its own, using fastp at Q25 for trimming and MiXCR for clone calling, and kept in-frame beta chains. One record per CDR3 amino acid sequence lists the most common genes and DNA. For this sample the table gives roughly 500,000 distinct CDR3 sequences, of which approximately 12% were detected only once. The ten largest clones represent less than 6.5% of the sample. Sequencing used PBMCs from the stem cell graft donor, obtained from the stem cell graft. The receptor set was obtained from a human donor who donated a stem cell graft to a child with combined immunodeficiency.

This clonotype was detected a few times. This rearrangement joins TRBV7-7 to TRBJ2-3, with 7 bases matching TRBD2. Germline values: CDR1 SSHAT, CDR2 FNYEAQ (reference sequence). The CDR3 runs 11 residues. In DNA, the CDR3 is TGTGCGGCCGGCGGGGGAGATACGCAGTATTTT. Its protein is CAAGGGDTQYF.

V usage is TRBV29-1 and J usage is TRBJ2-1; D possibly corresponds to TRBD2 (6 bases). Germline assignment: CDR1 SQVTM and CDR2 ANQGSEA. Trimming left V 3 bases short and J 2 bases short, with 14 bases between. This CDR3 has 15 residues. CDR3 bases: TGCAGCGTTGAGGACCGGGACTTAGCCTACAATGAGCAGTTCTTC. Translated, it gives CSVEDRDLAYNEQFF.

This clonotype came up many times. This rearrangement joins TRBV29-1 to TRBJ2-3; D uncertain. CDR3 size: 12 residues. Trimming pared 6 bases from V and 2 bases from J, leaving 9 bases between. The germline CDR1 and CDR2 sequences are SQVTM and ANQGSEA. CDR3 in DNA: TGCAGCGTCCGGGTAGTCACAGATACGCAGTATTTT. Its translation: CSVRVVTDTQYF.

The CDR3, as DNA: TGCGCCAGCAGCCTCCGGGACAGGGTTCTCGAGCAGTACTTC. Its protein is CASSLRDRVLEQYF. The rearrangement joins TRBV5-1 to TRBJ2-7; 9 bases are a match to TRBD1. Germline loops: CDR1 SGHRS, CDR2 YFSETQ. After removal of 4 bases from V and 6 bases from J, the junction contained 8 bases not matched to a gene. This CDR3 comprises 14 residues.